Shown below are 23 T cell receptor beta chains from a single sample sequenced in a study of cytomegalovirus exposure and HLA in healthy donors. Amplification used 60 Vbeta primers and 13 Jbeta primers. Assay used: immunoSEQ multiplex PCR; TCRdb lists only in-frame clones, some missing. The repertoire consists of 120,000 to 150,000 clones, with about four fifths occurring once and the leading ten covering around 5.4%. Sequencing was done on a sample of PBMCs. The receptors were sampled from a man aged 30 to 39 in good health and CMV-seropositive.

This sequence joins TRBV18 and TRBJ2-7; 12 bases agree with TRBD1. This CDR3 is built from 14 residues. Germline values: CDR1 KGHSH, CDR2 LQKENI. V shed 6 bases, J shed 7 bases, and the junction held 7 bases outside the gene matches. The CDR3 coding sequence is TGTGCCAGCTCCTCGGGACAGGGGGCTCTTGAGCAGTACTTC. Amino acid sequence: CASSSGQGALEQYF.

V is TRBV27 and J is TRBJ2-3, with D perhaps TRBD1 (6 bases). Germline V lookup: CDR1 MNHEY, CDR2 SMNVEV (reference sequence). Trimming removed 0 bases from V and 0 bases from J, with 13 bases in between. CDR3 length: 17 residues. CDR3 sequence: CASSLSVFRGSTDTQYF. For the CDR3, the DNA is TGTGCCAGCAGTTTATCGGTATTCAGGGGAAGCACAGATACGCAGTATTTT.

CDR3 residues: CASSEVGETQYF. As DNA, the CDR3 is TGCGCCAGCAGCGAGGTTGGGGAGACCCAGTACTTC. The chain employs TRBV5-1 and TRBJ2-5; D remains ambiguous. Germline CDR1 is SGHRS and CDR2 is YFSETQ. This CDR3 spans 12 amino acids. Trimming took 4 bases from V and 5 from J, leaving 9 bases between them.

The J gene is TRBJ1-5, the V gene TRBV28, with D unclear. CDR3 length equals 17 residues. Germline V gene data show CDR1 as MDHEN and CDR2 as SYDVKM. V lost 6 bases and J 1 base, leaving 19 bases between the germline ends. CDR3 amino acids: CASSTTSGVRSNQPQHF. CDR3 DNA sequence: TGTGCCAGCAGCACAACGAGCGGGGTTCGGAGCAATCAGCCCCAGCATTTT.

The chain is built from TRBV18 and TRBJ1-2, with D perhaps TRBD1 (5 bases). Germline V lookup: CDR1 KGHSH, CDR2 LQKENI. The CDR3 totals 14 residues. The V end was cut by 0 bases, the J end by 4 bases, with 9 bases between. CDR3 protein: CASSPPNRIYGYTF. CDR3 nucleotides: TGTGCCAGCTCACCACCGAACAGGATCTATGGCTACACCTTC.

CDR3 DNA sequence: TGTGCCAGCAGCACCCAGGGACACTTGGATAATTCACCCCTCCACTTT. This sequence encodes CASSTQGHLDNSPLHF. The rearrangement uses TRBV9 and TRBJ1-6; D is possibly TRBD1 (6 bases). The V and J ends lost 4 bases and 5 bases respectively, with 16 bases between them. The CDR3 consists of 16 residues. CDR1 is SGDLS and CDR2 is YYNGEE in the germline V gene.

Details on this clone: Without the conserved terminal phenylalanine or tryptophan, this CDR3 likely stems from a read error. The chain employs TRBV15 and TRBJ1-2, with a tentative D call TRBD1 (6 bases). The ends were cut back, 0 bases at V and 5 bases at J, with 28 bases in the middle. Germline-derived CDR1 and CDR2 are LNHNV and YYDKDF (reference sequence). The CDR3 totals 20 residues. This CDR3 reads CATSRDRLVVGAPNRYGYTL. In nucleotides, the CDR3 is TGTGCCACCAGCAGAGATAGGCTCGTTGTGGGGGCCCCAAACCGATATGGCTACACCCTC.

The rearrangement joins TRBV21-1 to TRBJ1-6. TRBV21-1 is shown as a pseudogene. The CDR3 is 14 residues long. The CDR3 DNA reads TGTGCCAGCAGCAATCGCGGGTCGAATTCACCCCTCCACTTT. It specifies CASSNRGSNSPLHF.

This chain links TRBV5-1 with TRBJ1-6, with 7 bases matching TRBD1. V lost 0 bases and J lost 4; bases outside the gene matches: 16. Germline lookup yields CDR1 SGHRS and CDR2 YFSETQ. CDR3 length: 20 residues. The DNA of the CDR3 is TGCGCCAGCAGCTTGGTAGGAGACACACCAGGGGGTTCGTATAATTCACCCCTCCACTTT. Protein product: CASSLVGDTPGGSYNSPLHF. Complete variable domain (other parts from reference TRBV5-1 and TRBJ1-6): KAGVTQTPRYLIKTRGQQVTLSCSPISGHRSVSWYQQTPGQGLQFLFEYFSETQRNKGNFPGRFSGRQFSNSRSEMNVSTLELGDSALYLCASSLVGDTPGGSYNSPLHFGNGTRLTVT.

The chain couples TRBV7-9 to TRBJ2-1, with TRBD2 matching 9 bases. The V and J ends lost 2 bases and 7 bases, in that order; junction bases with no gene match: 12. The CDR3 loop spans 17 amino acids. The germline V gene has CDR1 SEHNR and CDR2 FQNEAQ (reference sequence). CDR3 in DNA: TGTGCCAGCAGCTTAAGGGGGCGGGGGGGCACCGGTAATGAGCAGTTCTTC. It yields the protein CASSLRGRGGTGNEQFF.

The chain links TRBV18 to TRBJ2-7; 10 bases align to TRBD1. Germline V gene data show CDR1 as KGHSH and CDR2 as LQKENI. CDR3 length: 14 amino acids. The V and J ends lost 6 bases and 3 bases, in that order; junction bases with no gene match: 5. The CDR3 spells CASSAGTGVYEQYF. The CDR3 bases are TGTGCCAGCTCCGCCGGGACAGGGGTCTACGAGCAGTACTTC.

The rearrangement joins TRBV11-3 to TRBJ2-3; D gene unclear. This CDR3 region has 11 residues. The germline CDR1 and CDR2 sequences are SGHNT and YENEEA. V was pared by 3 bases and J by 6 bases, with 4 bases between. CDR3 coding DNA: TGTGCCAGCAGCTTCGGGGATACGCAGTATTTT. It translates to CASSFGDTQYF.

This sequence joins TRBV2 and TRBJ2-7; TRBD1 matches 8 bases. Trimming cost V 2 bases and J 0 bases; bases outside gene matches: 0. There are 14 residues in the CDR3. The germline gives CDR1 SNHLY, CDR2 FYNNEI. CDR3 protein: CASSEQGASYEQYF. The CDR3, as DNA: TGTGCCAGCAGTGAACAGGGGGCCTCCTACGAGCAGTACTTC.

The V gene is TRBV4-1, the J gene TRBJ1-1; the match to TRBD1 covers 9 bases. V shed 3 bases and J 14 bases; nucleotides not matched to a gene: 7. Germline values: CDR1 MGHRA, CDR2 YSYEKL. The CDR3 is made up of 12 amino acids. The CDR3 protein is CASSQTGDREFF. The CDR3 DNA reads TGCGCCAGCAGCCAGACGGGGGACAGGGAATTCTTT.

The chain employs TRBV6-8 and TRBJ1-1, with D perhaps TRBD1 (6 bases). V dropped 2 bases and J dropped 4 bases, with 14 bases sitting between them. The germline CDR1 and CDR2 sequences are MNHGY and SAAAGT. The length of the CDR3 is 15 residues. For the CDR3, the DNA is TGTGCCAGCAGTTACGACAGGAAATTGAGCACTGAAGCTTTCTTT. Encoded protein: CASSYDRKLSTEAFF.

The chain is built from TRBV18 and TRBJ1-2; D ambiguous. This CDR3 comprises 14 residues. V was cut by 0 bases and J by 4 bases, with 9 bases left in between. CDR1 KGHSH and CDR2 LQKENI come from the germline V gene. The chain's CDR3 is CASSPPTDGYGYTF. DNA of the CDR3: TGTGCCAGCTCACCACCAACAGATGGCTATGGCTACACCTTC.

The chain is built from TRBV28 and TRBJ2-1; possibly TRBD2 for D (5 bases). This CDR3 is built from 16 residues. Germline V gene data show CDR1 as MDHEN and CDR2 as SYDVKM. Trimming took 10 bases from V and 5 from J, leaving 24 bases between them. CDR3 DNA: TGTGCCACGTCTGATCCCTTGGAGGATACTAACAATGAGCAGTTCTTC. This gives the protein CATSDPLEDTNNEQFF.

The chain uses TRBV12-2 and TRBJ2-1; TRBD2, the D gene given by the table, was not confirmed from the DNA. TRBV12-2 is a listed pseudogene. The CDR3 is 17 amino acids. This CDR3 reads CASRLIRTAGGRCEQFF. CDR3 DNA: TGTGCAAGTCGCTTAATTCGGACAGCGGGAGGCAGGTGTGAGCAGTTCTTC.

The CDR3 sequence: CASRGGTSGGDEQFF. DNA of the CDR3: TGTGCCAGCAGGGGCGGGACTAGCGGGGGGGATGAGCAGTTCTTC. This rearrangement joins TRBV28 to TRBJ2-1; 16 positions match TRBD2. Germline assignment: CDR1 MDHEN and CDR2 SYDVKM. The trim removed 6 bases at V and 8 bases at J, leaving 4 bases unmatched. The CDR3 is made up of 15 amino acids.

The CDR3 DNA follows: TGTGCCAGCAGCCAGGTCTATAGCTCCTACAATGAGCAGTTCTTC. It yields the protein CASSQVYSSYNEQFF. V is TRBV14 and J is TRBJ2-1, with D unresolved. The CDR3 has 15 residues. Per germline, CDR1 SGHDN and CDR2 FVKESK. The V and J ends lost 3 bases and 0 bases respectively, with 9 bases between them.

V usage is TRBV9 and J usage is TRBJ1-2; D is unresolved. Germline V gives CDR1 SGDLS, CDR2 YYNGEE. There are 11 residues in the CDR3. The ends were cut back, 4 bases at V and 7 bases at J, with 8 bases in the middle. CDR3 protein: CASSTGGGYTF. The CDR3 nucleotides are TGTGCCAGCAGCACCGGCGGTGGCTACACCTTC.

The chain uses TRBV6-1 and TRBJ2-1, with D tentatively TRBD1 (7 bases). The CDR3 sequence is 16 residues long. The V gene lost 2 bases and the J gene lost 1 base, with 12 bases spanning the gap. Germline V lookup: CDR1 MNHNS, CDR2 SASEGT. CDR3 in amino acids: CASSERPGGSYNEQFF. The CDR3 DNA sequence: TGTGCCAGCAGTGAACGCCCAGGGGGGTCCTACAATGAGCAGTTCTTC.

Only a few counts were recorded for this clone. The chain uses TRBV6-6 and TRBJ1-2; D is unresolved. Trimming stripped 2 bases from V and 6 bases from J, with 13 bases between. The CDR3 totals 14 residues. Germline CDR1 reads MNHNY; CDR2 reads SVGAGI (reference sequence). CDR3 protein: CASSYEGEGHGYTF. The DNA of the CDR3 is TGTGCCAGCAGTTACGAAGGAGAGGGTCATGGCTACACCTTC.